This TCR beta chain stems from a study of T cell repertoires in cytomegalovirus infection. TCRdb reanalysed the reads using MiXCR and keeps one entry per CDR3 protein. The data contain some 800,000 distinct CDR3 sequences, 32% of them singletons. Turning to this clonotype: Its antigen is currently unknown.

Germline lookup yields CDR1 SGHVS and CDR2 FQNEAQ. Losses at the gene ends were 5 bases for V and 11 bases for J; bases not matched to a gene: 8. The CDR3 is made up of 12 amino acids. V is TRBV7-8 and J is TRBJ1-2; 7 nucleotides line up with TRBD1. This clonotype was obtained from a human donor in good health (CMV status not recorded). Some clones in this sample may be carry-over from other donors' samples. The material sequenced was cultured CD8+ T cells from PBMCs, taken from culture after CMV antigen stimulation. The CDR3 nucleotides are TGTGCCAGCAGCCTGGGACAGCCCTCGTACACCTTC. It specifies CASSLGQPSYTF. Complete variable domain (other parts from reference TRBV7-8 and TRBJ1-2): GAGVSQSPRYKVAKRGQDVALRCDPISGHVSLFWYQQALGQGPEFLTYFQNEAQLDKSGLPSDRFFAERPEGSVSTLKIQRTQQEDSAVYLCASSLGQPSYTFGSGTRLTVV.